Listed below are T cell receptor beta chains from one sample, sequenced in a study of cytomegalovirus exposure and HLA in healthy donors. Profiled with immunoSEQ multiplex PCR; TCRdb holds only in-frame clones, not every one. The table shows roughly 180,000 clones, with around 79% occurring only once. The specimen sequenced was PBMCs. These receptors were obtained from a middle-aged man in good health and CMV-seropositive. Both conserved end residues are part of each CDR3.

v_call	j_call	cdr3_aa
TRBV2	TRBJ1-1	CASSGIAGDTEAFF
TRBV28	TRBJ1-1	CASSPVGGSYSTEAFF
TRBV27	TRBJ2-1	CASSSRDRERPYNEQFF
TRBV19	TRBJ1-1	CASSIGGQGKRSAEAFF
TRBV27	TRBJ2-7	CASSSGQGGEQYF
TRBV6-1	TRBJ2-2	CASSEGDSGELFF
TRBV9	TRBJ2-1	CASSDPGFSYNEQFF
TRBV28	TRBJ2-5	CASSPGGYQETQYF
TRBV20-1	TRBJ1-2	CSAREDYGYTF
TRBV5-6	TRBJ2-5	CASTMGTGGQETQYF
TRBV28	TRBJ2-5	CASSFGELQETQYF
TRBV7-2	TRBJ1-2	CASQENYGYTF
TRBV15	TRBJ1-5	CATSRRQGMNNQPQHF
TRBV19	TRBJ2-3	CASSIGQGSTDTQYF
TRBV7-2	TRBJ1-2	CASSFTRDTYYGYTF
TRBV19	TRBJ1-6	CASSGQDGSPLHF
TRBV5-1	TRBJ2-7	CASSFNRPSYEQYF
TRBV19	TRBJ2-2	CASWTSNTGELFF
TRBV20-1	TRBJ2-7	CSAQGTTEQYF
TRBV15	TRBJ2-5	CATSRDRGLQETQYF
TRBV6-5	TRBJ1-2	CASRSTTSHNYGYTF
TRBV5-1	TRBJ1-4	CASSPTGFSEKLFF
TRBV5-1	TRBJ1-1	CASSLVQASDTEAFF
TRBV10-1	TRBJ1-1	CASSEPGDRGIMNTEAFF
TRBV9	TRBJ2-7	CASSDSPGHIPYEQYF
TRBV18	TRBJ1-1	CASSSLVQENTEAFF
TRBV18	TRBJ2-3	CASSLTERGRGADTQYF
TRBV18	TRBJ1-2	CASSPPNGYYGYTF
TRBV7-9	TRBJ2-3	CASSPTGGRTDTQYF
TRBV5-1	TRBJ2-2	CASSSLAGANTGELFF
TRBV27	TRBJ2-7	CASSWKQGSPDEQYF
TRBV28	TRBJ2-5	CASSFLGLAGAQETQYF
TRBV27	TRBJ1-1	CASRIQGAGEAFF
TRBV30	TRBJ1-6	CAWSSNSPLHF
TRBV7-9	TRBJ1-1	CASSRTANTEAFF
TRBV19	TRBJ1-5	CASSIGYRGTQPQHF